This TCR beta chain appears in the sequencing data of a study of regulatory T cells in long-lasting Graves disease. For the study at large: Duration of antithyroid drug therapy among newly diagnosed Graves' patients was under 3 months.

The germline V and J ends were trimmed by 6 bases and 1 base, with 9 bases remaining between them. In germline, CDR1 is SEHNR, CDR2 FQNEAQ (reference sequence). The CDR3 runs 13 residues. For TCR beta, libraries came from iRepertoire HTBI primers and Arm-PCR of CDR3 regions. MiXCR, run by TCRdb on the multiplex PCR reads, gives a single entry per CDR3 protein. The sample records about 220,000 distinct CDR3 sequences, around 19% being singletons. On this clonotype: Since a far larger clone is one base different, this is likely a read error.

The time point denotes: newly diagnosed GD, antithyroid drugs for less than 3 months. Researchers made the TCR library from RNA that was extracted from PBMCs. One endocrinology department in Xi'an, China, was where patients came from. The sequencing here drew on peripheral blood mononuclear cells (PBMCs), taken at new diagnosis, from a patient treated with antithyroid drugs. The receptor was isolated from a female donor with Graves disease. The chain has TRBV7-9 and TRBJ1-1, with D possibly matching TRBD1 (6 bases). CDR3 DNA sequence: TGTGCCAGCAGGATAGGGGGGAACACTGAAGCTTTCTTT. As protein: CASRIGGNTEAFF.